Listed below are T cell receptor beta chains from one sample, sequenced in a study of brain T cells in children with intractable seizures. Data came from immunoSEQ multiplex PCR; TCRdb stores just in-frame clones and leaves some out. The sample records around 41,000 clones, 75% to 95% being singletons. This specimen consisted of peripheral blood, obtained at surgery. All receptors come from a girl aged 2 to 9 with tuberous sclerosis and intractable seizures. Both conserved end residues are part of each CDR3. The D gene is left open where the match is weak. Expanded clones get a size class; other rows say once, few or many, or leave the size out.

d_gene,len,v_gene,abundance,j_gene,CDR3aa,CDR3nt
-,13,TRBV3-1/TRBV3-2,-,TRBJ1-1,CASSHGGDTEAFF,TGTGCCAGCAGCCACGGGGGGGACACTGAAGCTTTCTTT
TRBD1,16,TRBV7-3,-,TRBJ2-1,CASSLETGLSYNEQFF,TGTGCCAGCAGCTTAGAGACAGGGCTTAGCTACAATGAGCAGTTCTTC
TRBD2,12,TRBV27,-,TRBJ2-2,CASGGGPGELFF,TGTGCCAGTGGCGGGGGACCCGGGGAGCTGTTTTTT
-,15,TRBV4-1,-,TRBJ1-5,CASSQGQGENQPQHF,TGCGCCAGCAGCCAAGGGCAGGGCGAAAATCAGCCCCAGCATTTT
-,13,TRBV7-9,-,TRBJ1-4,CASGGRANEKLFF,TGTGCCAGCGGTGGCAGGGCTAATGAAAAACTGTTTTTT
-,15,TRBV28,-,TRBJ1-4,CASSLYSRVEEKLFF,TGTGCCAGCAGTTTATACTCTAGAGTAGAGGAAAAACTGTTTTTT
-,13,TRBV20-1,-,TRBJ1-1,CSASTGEWTEAFF,TGCAGTGCTAGTACTGGGGAATGGACTGAAGCTTTCTTT
TRBD1,17,TRBV7-9,once,TRBJ2-4,CASSLRNQGDYKNIQYF,TGTGCCAGCAGCTTACGTAACCAGGGGGATTACAAAAACATTCAGTACTTC
-,15,TRBV5-1,-,TRBJ1-4,CASSLGQGRGEKLFF,TGCGCCAGCAGCTTGGGTCAGGGTCGAGGTGAAAAACTGTTTTTT
TRBD2,16,TRBV9,-,TRBJ2-3,CASSASGLAAQDTQYF,TGTGCCAGCAGTGCATCGGGACTAGCGGCGCAAGATACGCAGTATTTT
-,12,TRBV24-1,-,TRBJ2-2,CATRKGTGELFF,TGTGCCACCAGAAAGGGGACCGGGGAGCTGTTTTTT
-,16,TRBV12-5,-,TRBJ1-5,CASGLRTGNSNQPQHF,TGTGCTAGTGGACTCCGGACTGGTAATAGCAATCAGCCCCAGCATTTT
TRBD2,19,TRBV6-1,-,TRBJ2-1,CASSEGGGGSISSYNEQFF,TGTGCCAGCAGTGAAGGGGGCGGGGGTTCAATTAGCTCCTACAATGAGCAGTTCTTC
TRBD1,14,TRBV6-5,-,TRBJ1-3,CASSQDRGRGTIYF,TGTGCCAGCAGTCAGGACAGGGGTAGGGGCACCATATATTTT
-,16,TRBV2,-,TRBJ2-1,CASRPGKGTPNGEQFF,TGTGCCAGCCGCCCCGGGAAGGGGACCCCCAACGGTGAGCAGTTCTTC
-,12,TRBV7-9,-,TRBJ2-5,CASSPREETQYF,TGTGCCAGCAGCCCCCGGGAAGAGACCCAGTACTTC
TRBD1,12,TRBV5-1,-,TRBJ1-2,CASSFTGGGYTF,TGCGCCAGCAGCTTCACAGGGGGCGGCTACACCTTC
-,13,TRBV4-1,few,TRBJ2-2,CASRHFSGGELFF,TGCGCCAGCCGCCATTTTTCGGGCGGGGAGCTGTTTTTT
-,11,TRBV12-3/TRBV12-4,-,TRBJ2-3,CASSKIDTQYF,TGTGCCAGCAGCAAGATCGATACGCAGTATTTT
-,16,TRBV6-4,few,TRBJ1-4,CASNHAGGPTNEKLFF,TGTGCCAGCAATCACGCCGGAGGCCCAACTAATGAAAAACTGTTTTTT
TRBD2,17,TRBV5-8,-,TRBJ2-5,CASSSGTRMGTQETQYF,TGTGCCAGCAGCTCCGGGACTAGAATGGGCACACAAGAGACCCAGTACTTC
-,13,TRBV18,-,TRBJ2-3,CASSPLTSDTQYF,TGTGCCAGCTCACCCTTAACCTCGGATACGCAGTATTTT
TRBD2,16,TRBV2,-,TRBJ2-3,CASSEVAGGPSDTQYF,TGTGCCAGCAGTGAAGTAGCGGGGGGGCCCTCAGATACGCAGTATTTT
-,13,TRBV6-5,medium-sized,TRBJ2-2,CASGTGNTGELFF,TGTGCCAGCGGTACAGGGAACACCGGGGAGCTGTTTTTT
TRBD1,17,TRBV5-4,few,TRBJ1-1,CASSQTGNGPVNTEAFF,TGTGCCAGCAGCCAGACAGGGAACGGTCCCGTGAACACTGAAGCTTTCTTT
-,12,TRBV3-1/TRBV3-2,once,TRBJ1-2,CASSQGSRGYTF,TGTGCCAGCAGCCAAGGTTCGCGGGGCTACACCTTC
-,13,TRBV12-3/TRBV12-4,-,TRBJ1-5,CASSPGIYQPQHF,TGTGCCAGCAGCCCAGGGATTTATCAGCCCCAGCATTTT
TRBD2,16,TRBV7-9,-,TRBJ2-1,CASSRGRLAGGNEQFF,TGTGCCAGCAGCCGCGGGAGGCTAGCGGGGGGGAATGAGCAGTTCTTC
-,13,TRBV6-5,-,TRBJ2-5,CASSYLGRETQYF,TGTGCCAGCAGTTACCTAGGACGGGAGACCCAGTACTTC
-,14,TRBV7-9,-,TRBJ1-2,CASSLDLQVYGYTF,TGTGCCAGCAGCTTAGATCTACAGGTTTATGGCTACACCTTC
TRBD1,14,TRBV6-6,-,TRBJ1-1,CASSPQGARTEAFF,TGTGCCAGCAGTCCACAGGGGGCTCGGACTGAAGCTTTCTTT
-,15,TRBV3-1/TRBV3-2,-,TRBJ1-3,CASSPTGSSGNTIYF,TGTGCCAGCAGCCCGACGGGCAGCTCTGGAAACACCATATATTTT
TRBD1,15,TRBV15,-,TRBJ1-2,CATSRRDRSWYGYTF,TGTGCCACCAGCAGGCGGGACAGGTCTTGGTATGGCTACACCTTC
-,12,TRBV30,-,TRBJ1-2,CAWSRGYFGYTF,TGTGCCTGGAGTAGGGGGTATTTTGGCTACACCTTC
-,14,TRBV5-6,-,TRBJ1-1,CASSLSGSGTEAFF,TGTGCCAGCAGCTTATCAGGGTCGGGCACTGAAGCTTTCTTT
-,13,TRBV6-2/TRBV6-3,-,TRBJ2-2,CASSVQGPGELFF,TGTGCCAGCAGCGTACAGGGCCCCGGGGAGCTGTTTTTT
TRBD1,16,TRBV3-1/TRBV3-2,-,TRBJ1-1,CASSHLPGQGNTEAFF,TGTGCCAGCAGCCATCTACCCGGACAGGGGAACACTGAAGCTTTCTTT
TRBD1,15,TRBV5-1,-,TRBJ2-1,CASSWDRVMGDEQFF,TGCGCCAGCAGCTGGGACAGGGTTATGGGAGATGAGCAGTTCTTC